This T cell receptor (beta chain) was retrieved from a study of blood T cells in healthy people across ages. Trimming stripped 1 base from V and 4 bases from J, with 17 bases between. Germline CDR1 SGHAT, CDR2 FQNNGV. The CDR3 is 16 residues long. This clonotype has a handful of counts. Its target is not known. Sample-barcoded 5' priming and a J-beta primer mix drove a second PCR of 7 to 11 cycles. MiXCR, applied by TCRdb to the 5' RACE reads, yields one record per CDR3 protein. The profile covers fewer than 750,000 distinct CDR3 sequences, with around 48% appearing a single time and about 22% taken by the ten largest. Study conclusions and caveats: Strong correlation existed between TCR beta diversity and naive T cell percentage. Higher diversity and more naive CD4+ cells were features of long-lived donors, compared to aged donors. Among T cells, TCR beta diversity per million cells dropped roughly linearly as age rose. Estimates based on one million T cells were treated as lower bounds.

Sequencing was carried out using blood. This sequence was found in a man of 80 years or more in good health. This chain joins TRBV11-2 and TRBJ2-7; TRBD2 might be the D (6 bases). The CDR3 sequence is CASSLGSSGVGYEQYF. The CDR3 DNA sequence: TGTGCCAGCAGCTTAGGGAGTTCGGGAGTAGGGTACGAGCAGTACTTC.